This T cell receptor (beta chain) was identified in a study of shared T cell receptors in the human thymus. V was pared by 0 bases and J by 0 bases, with 4 bases of the junction left unmatched. The V gene's germline CDR1 is MGHRA and CDR2 YSYEKL. The length of the CDR3 is 16 residues. Clones were sequenced by immunoSEQ multiplex PCR, and TCRdb holds only the in-frame ones, with some missing. There are 630,000 or so clones in the sample; around 87% occur only once, and just under 0.0095% lies in the top ten. Another study also made use of these data, one on human thymus T cells. That study adds: Corrective surgery for congenital heart defects was being performed on the healthy Finnish infants who were the donors. Thymus tissue for the work was resected from patients undergoing corrective heart surgery. Thymic and blood repertoires appeared to carry a bias in their V and J gene usage. There were highly overlapping thymic repertoires among unrelated individuals, as related research reported.

Source material: thymocytes. The V and J genes are TRBV4-1 and TRBJ1-1; 7 bases agree with TRBD1. The clonotype was recovered from a boy younger than two with a congenital heart defect. CDR3 protein: CASSQDSDRVNTEAFF. The CDR3, as DNA: TGCGCCAGCAGCCAAGATAGTGACAGGGTGAACACTGAAGCTTTCTTT.